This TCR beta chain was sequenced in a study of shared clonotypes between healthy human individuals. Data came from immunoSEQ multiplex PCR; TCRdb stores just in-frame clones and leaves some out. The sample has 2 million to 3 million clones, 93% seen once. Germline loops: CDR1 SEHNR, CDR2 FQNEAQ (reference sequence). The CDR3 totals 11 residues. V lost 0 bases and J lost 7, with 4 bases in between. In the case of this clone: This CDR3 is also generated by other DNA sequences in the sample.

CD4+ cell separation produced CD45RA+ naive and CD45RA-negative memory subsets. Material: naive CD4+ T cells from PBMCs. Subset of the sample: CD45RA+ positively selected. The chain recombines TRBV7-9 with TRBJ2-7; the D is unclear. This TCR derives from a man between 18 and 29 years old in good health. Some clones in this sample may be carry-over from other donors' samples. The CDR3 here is CASSLALEQYF. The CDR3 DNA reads TGTGCCAGCAGCTTAGCTCTAGAGCAGTACTTC. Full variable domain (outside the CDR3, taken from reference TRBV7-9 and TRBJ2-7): DTGVSQNPRHKITKRGQNVTFRCDPISEHNRLYWYRQTLGQGPEFLTYFQNEAQLEKSRLLSDRFSAERPKGSFSTLEIQRTEQGDSAMYLCASSLALEQYFGPGTRLTVT.